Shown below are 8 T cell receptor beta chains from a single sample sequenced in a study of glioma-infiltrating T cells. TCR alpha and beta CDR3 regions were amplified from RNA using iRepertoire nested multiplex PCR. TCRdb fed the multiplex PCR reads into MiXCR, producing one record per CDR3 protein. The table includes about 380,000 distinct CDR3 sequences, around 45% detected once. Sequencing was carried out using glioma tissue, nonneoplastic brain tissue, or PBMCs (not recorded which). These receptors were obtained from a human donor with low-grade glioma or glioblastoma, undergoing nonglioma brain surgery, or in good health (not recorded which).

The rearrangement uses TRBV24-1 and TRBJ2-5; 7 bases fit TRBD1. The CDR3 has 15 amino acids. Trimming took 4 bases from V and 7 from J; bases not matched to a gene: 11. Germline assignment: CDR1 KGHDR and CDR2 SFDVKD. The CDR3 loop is CATSELQGNQMTQYF. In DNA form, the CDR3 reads TGTGCCACCAGTGAACTACAGGGGAACCAAATGACCCAGTACTTC.

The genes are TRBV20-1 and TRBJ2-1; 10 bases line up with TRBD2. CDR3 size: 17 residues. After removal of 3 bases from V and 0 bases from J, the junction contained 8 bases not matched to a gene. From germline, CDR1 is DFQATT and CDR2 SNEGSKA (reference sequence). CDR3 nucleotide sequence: TGCAGTGCTAGTGGACTAGCGGCCAGGAGCTCCTACAATGAGCAGTTCTTC. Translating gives CSASGLAARSSYNEQFF.

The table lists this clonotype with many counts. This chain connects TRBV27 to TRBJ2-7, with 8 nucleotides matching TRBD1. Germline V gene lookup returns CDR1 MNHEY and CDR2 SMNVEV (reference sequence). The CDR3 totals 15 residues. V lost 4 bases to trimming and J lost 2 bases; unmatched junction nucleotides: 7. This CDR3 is CASSWTGTMTYEQYF. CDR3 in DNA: TGTGCCAGCAGTTGGACAGGGACCATGACCTACGAGCAGTACTTC.

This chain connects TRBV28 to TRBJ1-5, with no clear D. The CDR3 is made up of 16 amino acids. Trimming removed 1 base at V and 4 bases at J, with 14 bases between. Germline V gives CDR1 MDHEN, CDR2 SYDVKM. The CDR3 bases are TGTGCCAGCAGTTTATTGTCCATCCGCCTGAATCAGCCCCAGCATTTT. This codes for CASSLLSIRLNQPQHF.

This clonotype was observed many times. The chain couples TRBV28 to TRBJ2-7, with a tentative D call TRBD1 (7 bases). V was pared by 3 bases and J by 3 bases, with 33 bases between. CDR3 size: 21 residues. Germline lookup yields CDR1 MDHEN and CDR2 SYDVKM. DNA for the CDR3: TGTGCCAGCAGTTTTCTTCCGTCACAGGGGCTTTCAGTAGGGGGGCTCTACGAGCAGTACTTC. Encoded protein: CASSFLPSQGLSVGGLYEQYF.

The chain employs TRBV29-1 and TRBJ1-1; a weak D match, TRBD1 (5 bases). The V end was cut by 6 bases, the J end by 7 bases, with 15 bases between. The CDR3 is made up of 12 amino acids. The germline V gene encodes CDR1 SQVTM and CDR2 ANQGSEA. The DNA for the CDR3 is TGCAGCGTCTCTGGGCAGGGTCTTGAAGCTTTCTTT. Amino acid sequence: CSVSGQGLEAFF.

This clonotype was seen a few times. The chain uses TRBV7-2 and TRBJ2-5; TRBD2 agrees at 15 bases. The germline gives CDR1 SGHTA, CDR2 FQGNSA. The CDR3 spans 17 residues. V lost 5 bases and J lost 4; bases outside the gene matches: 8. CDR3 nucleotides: TGTGCCAGCAGCGGTGGACTAGCGGGAGGGTATAGAGAGACCCAGTACTTC. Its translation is CASSGGLAGGYRETQYF.

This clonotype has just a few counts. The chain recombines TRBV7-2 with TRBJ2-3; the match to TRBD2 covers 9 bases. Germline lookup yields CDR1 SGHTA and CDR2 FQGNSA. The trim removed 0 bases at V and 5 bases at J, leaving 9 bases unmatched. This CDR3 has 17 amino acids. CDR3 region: CASSLALTSGGRDTQYF. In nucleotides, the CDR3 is TGTGCCAGCAGCTTAGCTCTGACTAGCGGAGGTCGAGATACGCAGTATTTT.